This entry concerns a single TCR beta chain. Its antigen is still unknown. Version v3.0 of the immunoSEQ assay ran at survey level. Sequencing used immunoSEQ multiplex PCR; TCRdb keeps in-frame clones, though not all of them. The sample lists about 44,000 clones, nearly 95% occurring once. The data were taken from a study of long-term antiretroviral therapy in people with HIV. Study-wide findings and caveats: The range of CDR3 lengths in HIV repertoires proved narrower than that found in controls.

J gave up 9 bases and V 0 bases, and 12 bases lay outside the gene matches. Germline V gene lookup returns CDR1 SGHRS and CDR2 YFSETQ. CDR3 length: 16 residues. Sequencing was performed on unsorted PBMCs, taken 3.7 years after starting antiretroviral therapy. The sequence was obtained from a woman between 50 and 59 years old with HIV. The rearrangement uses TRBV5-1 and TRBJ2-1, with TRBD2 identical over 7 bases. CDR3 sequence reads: CASSLVVASGVGEQFF. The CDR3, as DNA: TGCGCCAGCAGCTTGGTTGTTGCGAGCGGGGTTGGTGAGCAGTTCTTC.